One and the same sample provided the 30 T cell receptor beta chains below, sequenced in a study of OX40 agonist ivuxolimab in advanced cancers. The library came from the immunoSEQ multiplex PCR assay. Drawn from immuneACCESS, this table holds only the in-frame rearrangements with V and J called that TCRdb kept. Clones are partly lost; checked studies trace under half to an unresolved V gene and leave the rest unexplained. The sample includes tens of thousands of clones, with over 80% observed a single time. Roughly 11% of the sample rests with the top ten. The sequencing here drew on CD4+ or CD8+ T cells sorted from blood, taken in a trial of the OX40 agonist ivuxolimab. The receptors stem from an adult with an advanced solid tumor such as melanoma, head and neck, liver or kidney cancer.

CDR3 sequence: CASSGGVMLDTEAFF. The CDR3 bases are TGTGCCAGCAGTGGGGGGGTTATGTTGGACACTGAAGCTTTCTTT. The chain has TRBV2 and TRBJ1-1; D may be TRBD1 (5 bases). The germline V and J ends were trimmed by 4 bases and 3 bases, with 15 bases remaining between them. The CDR3 extends over 15 amino acids. Germline V gene data show CDR1 as SNHLY and CDR2 as FYNNEI.

This chain uses TRBV27 with TRBJ2-1, with D perhaps matching TRBD2 (6 bases). V was pared by 5 bases and J by 10 bases, with 15 bases between. Germline V gene sequence: CDR1 MNHEY, CDR2 SMNVEV (reference sequence). This CDR3 region has 13 residues. For the CDR3, the DNA is TGTGCCAGCAGTGGCCTCGGGGGAAGGGAGCAGTTCTTC. Its translation: CASSGLGGREQFF.

This chain joins TRBV5-4 and TRBJ1-5; D is uncertain. CDR1 is SGHNT, CDR2 YYREEE, per germline (reference sequence). Trimming cost V 0 bases and J 2 bases, with 6 bases left between them. The CDR3 length is 14 residues. The CDR3 region has the DNA TGTGCCAGCAGCTTGGAATTAGGCAATCAGCCCCAGCATTTT. It codes for CASSLELGNQPQHF.

The V call is TRBV6-5, the J call TRBJ1-1; no firm D call. V dropped 0 bases and J dropped 1 base, with 9 bases sitting between them. This CDR3 contains 15 residues. Germline values: CDR1 MNHEY, CDR2 SVGAGI. The CDR3 nucleotides read TGTGCCAGCAGTTACTCGAATCAGCCGAACACTGAAGCTTTCTTT. It is translated as CASSYSNQPNTEAFF.

The chain employs TRBV5-4 and TRBJ1-5, with D maybe TRBD1 (5 bases). V was cut by 4 bases and J by 6 bases, with 8 bases left in between. The CDR3 sequence is 12 residues long. Germline V gene sequence: CDR1 SGHNT, CDR2 YYREEE (reference sequence). CDR3 sequence (DNA): TGTGCCAGCAGCGGGGACGGTCAGCCCCAGCATTTT. Its protein is CASSGDGQPQHF.

This clone was picked up one time. This rearrangement joins TRBV7-9 to TRBJ1-4; no clear D gene. This CDR3 is 17 amino acids long. Trimming removed 4 bases at V and 0 bases at J, with 15 bases between. Germline V CDR1 and CDR2: SEHNR, FQNEAQ (reference sequence). The CDR3 reads CASSSFDIDATNEKLFF. As DNA, the CDR3 is TGTGCCAGCAGCTCGTTCGACATCGATGCAACTAATGAAAAACTGTTTTTT.

The V and J genes are TRBV5-4 and TRBJ1-1; 7 nucleotides line up with TRBD1. Per the germline V gene, CDR1 is SGHNT and CDR2 is YYREEE (reference sequence). The CDR3 length is 13 residues. Germline trimming cut 5 bases from V and 2 bases from J; bases unmatched to any gene: 3. The CDR3 nucleotides are TGTGCCAGCAGAAGACAGGGCAACACTGAAGCTTTCTTT. The encoded protein is CASRRQGNTEAFF.

This clone was seen only a few times. This CDR3 reads CASSVLAGVTDTQYF. The CDR3 DNA sequence: TGTGCCAGCAGCGTCCTAGCGGGGGTTACAGATACGCAGTATTTT. The genes are TRBV9 and TRBJ2-3; 10 nucleotides align to TRBD2. Trimming cost V 2 bases and J 3 bases; bases outside gene matches: 3. The CDR3 has 15 residues. Germline CDR1 and CDR2: SGDLS and YYNGEE.

This sequence joins TRBV7-9 and TRBJ1-2; 8 positions agree with TRBD1. In germline, CDR1 is SEHNR, CDR2 FQNEAQ (reference sequence). Trimming removed 9 bases from V and 4 bases from J; junction bases left unmatched: 10. The CDR3 runs to 14 residues. The CDR3 nucleotides read TGTGCCAGTCGGACAGGGTTCCTTAGCTATGGCTACACCTTC. Encoded protein: CASRTGFLSYGYTF.

In nucleotides, the CDR3 is TGCAGCGCAGTGGCAGGACTTAGCTCCTACAATGAGCAGTTCTTC. Residues: CSAVAGLSSYNEQFF. This chain links TRBV29-1 with TRBJ2-1; weak D call: TRBD2 (5 bases). V was cut by 7 bases and J by 0 bases, with 16 bases left in between. CDR1 is SQVTM, CDR2 ANQGSEA, per germline. The CDR3 is 15 residues long.

This clone was observed a few times. The DNA for the CDR3 is TGCGCCAGCAGCCAAGGTCACCTCTACACCTTC. Translation gives CASSQGHLYTF. This sequence joins TRBV4-1 and TRBJ1-2; D call uncertain. Trimming removed 1 base at V and 10 bases at J, with 7 bases between. Per the germline V gene, CDR1 is MGHRA and CDR2 is YSYEKL. This CDR3 region has 11 residues.

The sample holds one count of this clone. The chain recombines TRBV6-6 with TRBJ2-3; the D gene could be TRBD1 or TRBD2 (5 bases each). Trimming took 3 bases from V and 1 from J, leaving 8 bases between them. Looked up from germline, CDR1 is MNHNY and CDR2 is SVGAGI (reference sequence). CDR3 length: 14 residues. The CDR3 nucleotides are TGTGCCAGCAGTTATGGGGGACGCACAGATACGCAGTATTTT. Protein: CASSYGGRTDTQYF.

The chain uses TRBV7-9 and TRBJ2-5, with 11 bases lining up with TRBD2. This CDR3 region has 16 residues. Germline assignment: CDR1 SEHNR and CDR2 FQNEAQ (reference sequence). Trimming at V came to 2 bases and at J to 5 bases, leaving 7 bases not matched to a gene. CDR3 residues: CASSLSLAGGRETQYF. In DNA form, the CDR3 reads TGTGCCAGCAGCTTATCCCTAGCGGGAGGTCGGGAGACCCAGTACTTC. The entire variable domain, with the rest obtained from reference TRBV7-9 and TRBJ2-5, is as follows: DTGVSQNPRHKITKRGQNVTFRCDPISEHNRLYWYRQTLGQGPEFLTYFQNEAQLEKSRLLSDRFSAERPKGSFSTLEIQRTEQGDSAMYLCASSLSLAGGRETQYFGPGTRLLVL.

V gene TRBV9 combines with J gene TRBJ2-7; possibly TRBD1 or TRBD2 for D (5 bases each). Germline V gene sequence: CDR1 SGDLS, CDR2 YYNGEE. V was trimmed by 3 bases and J by 8 bases, leaving 9 bases between them. The CDR3 is made up of 11 amino acids. The CDR3 DNA reads TGTGCCAGCAGCGACCGGGGCAAGCAGTACTTC. Its protein is CASSDRGKQYF.

The V call is TRBV5-3, the J call TRBJ2-7, with D tentatively TRBD1 or TRBD2 (7 bases each). TRBV5-3 is annotated as an ORF whose role is uncertain. CDR3 length: 19 residues. Trimming cost V 1 base and J 0 bases, with 23 bases left between them. The CDR3 DNA reads TGTGCCAGAAGCTTGCACGCCGAGGGAGGGGGCAGATCCTCCTACGAGCAGTACTTC. Translating gives CARSLHAEGGGRSSYEQYF.

The rearrangement links TRBV7-3 to TRBJ2-7; D is ambiguous. Per the germline V gene, CDR1 is SGHTA and CDR2 is FQGTGA. This CDR3 is 16 amino acids long. V dropped 8 bases and J dropped 3 bases, with 23 bases sitting between them. This CDR3 reads CASVTPPRIPYYEQYF. The CDR3 coding sequence is TGTGCCAGCGTTACACCCCCCAGAATCCCTTACTACGAGCAGTACTTC.

The chain carries TRBV6-1 and TRBJ1-4; 8 bases fit TRBD1. Germline loops: CDR1 MNHNS, CDR2 SASEGT. The CDR3 loop spans 15 amino acids. Trimming at V came to 2 bases and at J to 4 bases, leaving 3 bases not matched to a gene. CDR3 sequence reads: CASSEWTGINEKLFF. CDR3 nucleotides: TGTGCCAGCAGTGAATGGACAGGGATTAATGAAAAACTGTTTTTT.

The rearrangement links TRBV27 to TRBJ2-7; D may be TRBD1 (6 bases). This CDR3 comprises 14 residues. CDR1 is MNHEY and CDR2 is SMNVEV in the germline V gene (reference sequence). V was pared by 4 bases and J by 3 bases, with 13 bases between. The CDR3 nucleotides are TGTGCCAGCAGTTCCACGGACAGTTACTACGAGCAGTACTTC. It translates to CASSSTDSYYEQYF.

V is TRBV2 and J is TRBJ2-1; no reliable D call. The CDR3 length is 14 residues. The V end was cut by 6 bases, the J end by 2 bases, with 11 bases between. CDR1 is SNHLY, CDR2 FYNNEI, per germline. The CDR3 nucleotides read TGTGCCAGCAGATCAGAAGAAACCTACAATGAGCAGTTCTTC. Protein product: CASRSEETYNEQFF.

The chain recombines TRBV5-1 with TRBJ2-1, with 8 bases that match TRBD1. Germline values: CDR1 SGHRS, CDR2 YFSETQ. The junction had 2 bases not matched to a gene; V was cut back by 2 bases and J by 7 bases. The CDR3 spans 13 residues. The DNA of the CDR3 is TGCGCCAGCAGCTTAACAGGGGGAAATGAGCAGTTCTTC. This sequence encodes CASSLTGGNEQFF.

The V gene is TRBV27, the J gene TRBJ1-5; the D is unclear. Germline loops: CDR1 MNHEY, CDR2 SMNVEV (reference sequence). The CDR3 length is 14 residues. Deletions cut 4 bases from V and 0 bases from J, with 7 bases between. CDR3 nucleotides: TGTGCCAGCAGTTCCCCGGATAGCAATCAGCCCCAGCATTTT. It specifies CASSSPDSNQPQHF.

The chain combines TRBV7-9 with TRBJ2-3, with D maybe TRBD1 (7 bases). The CDR3 has 15 residues. Trimming removed 4 bases at V and 6 bases at J, with 17 bases between. Germline assignment: CDR1 SEHNR and CDR2 FQNEAQ (reference sequence). As DNA, the CDR3 is TGTGCCAGCAGCTCAATCCAGGGGGGTGAGGATACGCAGTATTTT. Amino acids: CASSSIQGGEDTQYF.

The V gene is TRBV4-1, the J gene TRBJ2-1; TRBD2 is a possible D gene (5 bases). The ends were cut back, 1 base at V and 6 bases at J, with 13 bases in the middle. In germline, CDR1 is MGHRA, CDR2 YSYEKL. The CDR3 loop spans 15 amino acids. The CDR3 loop reads CASSQGPASLNEQFF. The DNA of the CDR3 is TGCGCCAGCAGCCAAGGACCGGCTAGCCTCAATGAGCAGTTCTTC.

This rearrangement joins TRBV6-4 to TRBJ2-3, with 13 bases fitting TRBD2. Per germline, CDR1 MRHNA and CDR2 SNTAGT. V lost 6 bases, J lost 2 bases, and 14 bases stayed unmatched. This CDR3 has 19 amino acids. This chain's CDR3 is CASSPAETSGGTSTDTQYF. CDR3 coding DNA: TGTGCCAGCAGCCCTGCAGAGACTAGCGGGGGGACCTCCACAGATACGCAGTATTTT.

This clone has a single count. This chain links TRBV27 with TRBJ1-2, with unresolved D. The V and J ends lost 0 bases and 4 bases respectively, with 15 bases between them. Per germline, CDR1 MNHEY and CDR2 SMNVEV (reference sequence). There are 16 residues in the CDR3. CDR3 sequence: CASSLSGGRGSYGYTF. The CDR3 bases are TGTGCCAGCAGTTTATCAGGAGGGCGGGGTAGCTATGGCTACACCTTC.

This chain joins TRBV7-3 and TRBJ2-7; tentatively, D is TRBD1 (6 bases). Germline assignment: CDR1 SGHTA and CDR2 FQGTGA. CDR3 length: 15 residues. The V end lost 4 bases, the J end lost 5 bases, and 18 bases lay between the germline ends. The CDR3 nucleotides read TGTGCCAGCAGCTCTCAAACCACAGGGTTCGACGAGCAGTACTTC. Amino acids: CASSSQTTGFDEQYF.

In this sample, this clone is medium-sized. The gene calls are TRBV25-1 and TRBJ1-2; D gene uncertain. The CDR3 covers 13 residues. V lost 2 bases and J lost 4, with 8 bases in between. Germline values: CDR1 MGHDK, CDR2 SYGVNS. The CDR3 spells CASSEGGPYGYTF. CDR3 DNA sequence: TGTGCCAGCAGTGAAGGAGGTCCCTATGGCTACACCTTC.

The chain recombines TRBV7-6 with TRBJ2-6, with D hard to call. Per the germline V gene, CDR1 is SGHVS and CDR2 is FNYEAQ. The V end lost 5 bases, the J end lost 1 base, and 6 bases lay between the germline ends. The CDR3 spans 14 residues. CDR3 in DNA: TGTGCCAGCAGCACCACTTCTGGGGCCAACGTCCTGACTTTC. Protein sequence: CASSTTSGANVLTF.

This clone was recorded only once. The CDR3 nucleotides read TGTGCCAGCAGTGAGTACAGCCTAGCCAAAAACATTCAGTACTTC. Translated, it gives CASSEYSLAKNIQYF. The chain employs TRBV6-1 and TRBJ2-4; no clear D gene. V was clipped by 3 bases and J by 0 bases, with 9 bases between them. This CDR3 spans 15 amino acids. CDR1 MNHNS and CDR2 SASEGT come from the germline V gene.

J is TRBJ1-5 and V is TRBV19; TRBD1 agrees at 7 bases. V was clipped by 5 bases and J by 1 base; unmatched bases: 14. CDR3 size: 18 residues. CDR1 is LNHDA, CDR2 SQIVND, per germline (reference sequence). CDR3 sequence (DNA): TGTGCCAGTAGTTTCGACGACAGGGCCCCGGGGAGCAATCAGCCCCAGCATTTT. It translates to CASSFDDRAPGSNQPQHF.